This T cell receptor beta chain is from a study of T cell responses to AZD1222 COVID-19 vaccine (dated by TCRdb to the early 2020s). Study-level background: AZD1222 recipients given second doses at about 4 weeks or at about 12 weeks were pooled, since spike-specific TCR depth and breadth were not found to differ between the two schedules. A total of 240 or so trial participants underwent TCR sequencing, of whom about 210 had received two doses of AZD1222 and about 25 had received two doses of the MenACWY control vaccine. Trial participants were enrolled by age into 18-55, 56-69 and 70-plus year subgroups, with roughly 160, 29 and 62 TCR-sequenced participants respectively. Results and caveats for the whole study, not just this receptor: Only six AZD1222 recipients were SARS-CoV-2 seropositive at baseline, limiting conclusions about previously exposed vaccinees. Spike-specific TCR breadth and depth rose significantly after two AZD1222 doses compared with day 0 and with MenACWY recipients. Reportedly, close to half of the unique spike-specific TCRs recognized epitopes lying outside the regions that are mutated in the B.1.351 and B.1.1.7 variants. Because no day 14 peak-response samples were available, repertoires were characterized only after the peak T cell response. In the small 56-69-year group, the increase in depth fell short of significance, most likely because of low power. Participants were mostly white British and included more females than males, and it was suggested by the authors that clonal diversity may have been underestimated. CD4 TCRs associated with the vaccine covered the entire spike protein, and the dominant responses were in regions 160-218 and 743-854.

V lost 4 bases and J lost 4 bases; the stretch between them is 10 bases long. The CDR3 has 13 amino acids, counting the end cysteine and phenylalanine. Here the CDR3 DNA is all that survives: 39 bases in frame from base 1. From the germline V gene (reference sequence), CDR1 is LNHDA and CDR2 is SQIVND. The CDR3 regions of human TCRbeta chains were analyzed by immunosequencing. The authors' pipeline ran thus. TCRs in the repertoires were matched against a reference library of SARS-CoV-2-specific TCRs that had been generated with the MIRA antigen-specificity platform. Breadth was defined as the fraction of unique TCRs that were SARS-CoV-2-associated, and depth was defined as the fraction of total T cells that were SARS-CoV-2-associated. Using the MIRA data, every spike-specific TCR was mapped to the spike region that the TCR reacted to and assigned to either a CD4 or a CD8 class. Log10-transformed breadth and depth values were compared by one-way ANOVA with Sidak's multiple comparisons tests. TCRdb took this table from immuneACCESS and kept in-frame rearrangements with V and J called. Such tables lack part of the clones; where checked against another copy, unresolved V genes explain under half of the gap, and the rest is unexplained. That table supplies the V and J calls and clone size; D and trimming were determined from the DNA. The table for this sample lists some 150,000 clones; 88% of them were counted only once. The top ten clones comprise 3% to 3.5% of the sample.

The sample's time point label is to be understood as: baseline before first vaccination. The vaccinee samples were drawn from two UK trials, COV001 and COV002, one of which was a single-blind randomized controlled phase 2/3 trial testing AZD1222 (ChAdOx1 nCoV-19) in healthy adults. For TCRbeta chain sequencing, PBMC samples from trial participants were taken at day 0 and at day 28 after the second dose. A word on this clone: Its antigen is unknown. No clone much larger than this one lies a single base away; base qualities are absent.

This clonotype was sampled from an adult in good health. The rearranged segments are TRBV19 and TRBJ2-5; tentative D gene TRBD1, with 5 bases matching. Sequencing used peripheral blood, obtained on day 0 of AZD1222 vaccination. The CDR3 in this case is CASSNGARETQYF. The base sequence is TGTGCCAGTAGTAATGGGGCCCGAGAGACCCAGTACTTC.